One and the same sample provided the 14 T cell receptor beta chains below, sequenced in a study of T-cell memory formation after mild COVID-19. TCRdb processed the 5' RACE reads anew with MiXCR; each CDR3 protein has one entry. The table records around 130,000 distinct CDR3 sequences, 15% to 20% of them present only once. Material for sequencing was PBMCs or a T cell subset sorted from them (not recorded which). These receptor sequences come from a young man who had mild COVID-19 (a few samples of this study predate the infection). Cell type and time point are not known.

This clonotype was found a few times. The chain carries TRBV25-1 and TRBJ1-6; D possibly corresponds to TRBD1 (5 bases). Germline V gene sequence: CDR1 MGHDK, CDR2 SYGVNS. The CDR3 totals 14 residues. With 8 bases removed from V and 11 bases from J, the gap between germline ends came to 19 bases. CDR3 in amino acids: CASPTKLGDTPLHF. The CDR3, as DNA: TGTGCCAGCCCCACAAAACTGGGGGATACACCCCTCCACTTT.

The chain has TRBV5-1 and TRBJ2-2; 10 bases align to TRBD1. CDR1 and CDR2 from the germline V gene are SGHRS and YFSETQ. This CDR3 contains 16 residues. V was clipped by 0 bases and J by 5 bases; unmatched bases: 4. In DNA form, the CDR3 reads TGCGCCAGCAGCTTGGTTACGGGACAGGGGACCGGGGAGCTGTTTTTT. Translation gives CASSLVTGQGTGELFF.

V and J are TRBV15 and TRBJ2-7; D might be TRBD1 (5 bases). The CDR3 consists of 16 residues. The germline gives CDR1 LNHNV, CDR2 YYDKDF (reference sequence). Trimming pared 5 bases from V and 6 bases from J, leaving 23 bases between. The CDR3 nucleotides are TGTGCCACCAGCTCCTGGCTAGTCGCGGACAATCGCGAGCAGTACGTC. It translates to CATSSWLVADNREQYV.

The chain joins TRBV6-5 to TRBJ2-6; TRBD1 aligns across 8 bases. The CDR3 consists of 17 residues. J gave up 0 bases and V 5 bases, and 6 bases lay outside the gene matches. From germline, CDR1 is MNHEY and CDR2 SVGAGI. The DNA for the CDR3 is TGTGCCAGCAGTCGCGGACAGGGCTCCTCTGGGGCCAACGTCCTGACTTTC. It encodes CASSRGQGSSGANVLTF.

The chain links TRBV5-1 to TRBJ2-1; TRBD2 matches at 8 bases. V was clipped by 4 bases and J by 9 bases; unmatched bases: 9. The CDR3 has 14 amino acids. Germline V CDR1 and CDR2: SGHRS, YFSETQ. CDR3 region: CASSEGAGAVEQFF. In nucleotides, the CDR3 is TGCGCCAGCAGCGAGGGAGCGGGGGCAGTTGAGCAGTTCTTC.

This sequence joins TRBV15 and TRBJ2-5; 8 positions agree with TRBD2. The length of the CDR3 is 12 residues. V trimming: 11 bases; J trimming: 5 bases; junction bases outside the gene matches: 7. CDR1 is LNHNV and CDR2 is YYDKDF in the germline V gene (reference sequence). As DNA, the CDR3 is TGTGCCGTCGGCGGGGGGTTTGAGACCCAGTACTTC. Protein product: CAVGGGFETQYF.

A few counts support this clonotype. The V gene is TRBV4-2, the J gene TRBJ1-1, with TRBD1 matching 12 bases. Looked up from germline, CDR1 is LGHNA and CDR2 is YNFKEQ. Trimming took 3 bases from V and 11 from J; bases not matched to a gene: 7. The CDR3 consists of 14 residues. For the CDR3, the DNA is TGTGCCAGCAGCCATGAGGGGACAGGGGGCCAGGCTTTCTTT. This encodes CASSHEGTGGQAFF.

This sequence joins TRBV7-2 and TRBJ1-6; D not resolved. Germline CDR1 and CDR2: SGHTA and FQGNSA. The length of the CDR3 is 15 residues. Deletions cut 1 base from V and 11 bases from J, with 15 bases between. This CDR3 reads CASSLEGQGRAPLHF. CDR3 bases: TGTGCCAGCAGCTTAGAAGGGCAAGGGAGGGCACCCCTCCACTTT. Combining the CDR3 with reference TRBV7-2 and TRBJ1-6 gives the whole variable domain GAGVSQSPSNKVTEKGKDVELRCDPISGHTALYWYRQSLGQGLEFLIYFQGNSAPDKSGLPSDRFSAERTGGSVSTLTIQRTQQEDSAVYLCASSLEGQGRAPLHFGNGTRLTVT.

This clonotype was seen more than once but under ten times. For the CDR3, the DNA is TGTGCCAGCAGGAGGGGCAGGGTCGGCTATGGCTACACCTTC. Amino acid sequence: CASRRGRVGYGYTF. This rearrangement joins TRBV12-3 or TRBV12-4 to TRBJ1-2; D may be TRBD1 (5 bases). The CDR3 has 14 residues. V was clipped by 6 bases and J by 4 bases, with 15 bases between them.

V and J are TRBV3-1 and TRBJ2-5; D possibly corresponds to TRBD2 (6 bases). V gave up 3 bases and J gave up 5 bases, with 16 bases separating them. The CDR3 covers 15 residues. Germline CDR1 LGHDT, CDR2 YNNKEL (reference sequence). The CDR3 DNA is TGTGCCAGCAGCCAGCGGGCGGGGATGGGGGAGACCCAGTACTTC. This sequence encodes CASSQRAGMGETQYF.

This clonotype was observed a few times. This chain uses TRBV27 with TRBJ2-2, with D maybe TRBD1 (6 bases). The CDR3 length is 16 residues. CDR1 and CDR2 from the germline V gene are MNHEY and SMNVEV (reference sequence). V lost 5 bases to trimming and J lost 2 bases, with 15 bases between them. This CDR3 is CASSPSRQANTGELFF. The CDR3 region has the DNA TGTGCCAGCAGTCCAAGCAGACAGGCCAACACCGGGGAGCTGTTTTTT.

This clonotype was seen a few times. This chain links TRBV18 with TRBJ1-3; D is ambiguous. This CDR3 has 16 amino acids. Germline CDR1 KGHSH, CDR2 LQKENI. Trimming stripped 0 bases from V and 0 bases from J, with 9 bases between. The CDR3 loop reads CASSPPAAVSGNTIYF. CDR3 nucleotide sequence: TGTGCCAGCTCACCACCGGCGGCAGTCTCTGGAAACACCATATATTTT. The full variable domain, completed using reference TRBV18 and TRBJ1-3, is NAGVMQNPRHLVRRRGQEARLRCSPMKGHSHVYWYRQLPEEGLKFMVYLQKENIIDESGMPKERFSAEFPKEGPSILRIQQVVRGDSAAYFCASSPPAAVSGNTIYFGEGSWLTVV.

This clonotype was counted between two and nine times. Here the CDR3 DNA reads TGTGCCAGCAGTGAGGACAGAATCAATCAGCCCCAGCATTTT. Encoded protein: CASSEDRINQPQHF. The chain is built from TRBV27 and TRBJ1-5, with D possibly TRBD1 on 6 matching bases. This CDR3 is built from 14 residues. In germline, CDR1 is MNHEY, CDR2 SMNVEV (reference sequence). The V gene lost 5 bases and the J gene lost 3 bases, with 11 bases spanning the gap.

CDR3 sequence (DNA): TGCAGTGCTAGAGACTGGGGGAGGGATGGCTACACCTTC. Translation: CSARDWGRDGYTF. This rearrangement joins TRBV20-1 to TRBJ1-2; perhaps TRBD1 as D (5 bases). Germline assignment: CDR1 DFQATT and CDR2 SNEGSKA (reference sequence). CDR3 length: 13 residues. Deletions cut 0 bases from V and 6 bases from J, with 11 bases between.